These 18 T cell receptor beta chains were sequenced from one sample in a study of T cell repertoires in aging, cancer and after chemotherapy. A mixed TRB-A/B primer pool amplified rearranged TRB by multiplex touch-down PCR. TCRdb re-called the multiplex PCR reads with MiXCR, one entry per CDR3 protein. The sample comprises 5,000 to 6,000 distinct CDR3 sequences, approximately 30% of which are singletons, and 15% to 20% rests with the top ten. TCR beta rearrangements were amplified from peripheral blood genomic DNA. The sample comprised blood. All receptors derive from a human donor in good health.

By share, this clonotype ranks as medium-sized. The CDR3 DNA is TGTGCCATCCGGGGAACCCTCAACGAGCAGTACTTC. This gives the protein CAIRGTLNEQYF. This chain links TRBV10-3 with TRBJ2-7, with D tentatively TRBD2 (5 bases). The V gene lost 8 bases and the J gene lost 5 bases, with 13 bases spanning the gap. Per germline, CDR1 ENHRY and CDR2 SYGVKD. This CDR3 spans 12 amino acids.

This clonotype was picked up one time. The chain employs TRBV4-3 and TRBJ1-1; 7 bases match TRBD1. Germline CDR1 LGHNA, CDR2 YSLEER. With V trimmed by 0 bases and J by 3 bases, 4 bases remained unmatched. There are 15 residues in the CDR3. CDR3 DNA sequence: TGCGCCAGCAGCCAAGAGGGCAGGGGGGACACTGAAGCTTTCTTT. This translates into CASSQEGRGDTEAFF.

Comment on this clonotype: A read error may explain this, as a much larger clone is one base away. CDR3 in amino acids: CATHGNTGANVLNF. CDR3 DNA: TGTGCCACCCACGGGAATACTGGGGCCAACGTCCTGAATTTC. The chain links TRBV15 to TRBJ2-6, with D perhaps TRBD1 or TRBD2 (5 bases each). The CDR3 has 14 amino acids. Germline CDR1 and CDR2: LNHNV and YYDKDF (reference sequence).

This clonotype is labeled as medium-sized (0.01 to 0.1%). The chain is built from TRBV19 and TRBJ2-7; TRBD1 matches 8 bases. Per germline, CDR1 LNHDA and CDR2 SQIVND (reference sequence). V was clipped by 4 bases and J by 3 bases; unmatched bases: 8. This CDR3 has 15 residues. This chain's CDR3 is CASSTEQGVGYEQYF. The CDR3 DNA is TGTGCCAGTAGTACTGAACAGGGGGTGGGCTACGAGCAGTACTTC.

This chain joins TRBV5-6 and TRBJ1-3; the match to TRBD1 covers 8 bases. The CDR3 is made up of 16 amino acids. Germline CDR1 reads SGHDT; CDR2 reads YYEEEE. J lost 1 base, V lost 3 bases, and 6 bases had no gene match. DNA for the CDR3: TGTGCCAGCAGCTACCCCGGGACAGGTTCTGGAAACACCATATATTTT. Encoded protein: CASSYPGTGSGNTIYF.

As to this clonotype: A single base separates this from a much larger clone, so it may be a read error. The rearrangement links TRBV6-5 to TRBJ1-3; no definite D call. CDR1 MNHEY and CDR2 SVGAGI come from the germline V gene. The CDR3 sequence is 14 residues long. This CDR3 reads CAISPRDSGNTIYF. The CDR3 bases are TGTGCCATCAGTCCCCGGGACTCTGGAAACACCATATATTTT.

By share, this clonotype counts as medium-sized (0.01 to 0.1%). The chain has TRBV15 and TRBJ1-4, with 9 bases aligning to TRBD1. In germline, CDR1 is LNHNV, CDR2 YYDKDF (reference sequence). CDR3 length: 17 amino acids. Unmatched junction bases numbered 5, after V lost 0 bases and J lost 3 bases. This CDR3 reads CATSRDDRGGSNEKLFF. CDR3 nucleotides: TGTGCCACCAGCAGAGATGACAGGGGGGGGTCTAATGAAAAACTGTTTTTT.

The chain uses TRBV20-1 and TRBJ2-7; 15 bases are a match to TRBD2. V shed 7 bases, J shed 0 bases, and the junction held 10 bases outside the gene matches. The CDR3 is made up of 17 amino acids. Germline lookup yields CDR1 DFQATT and CDR2 SNEGSKA (reference sequence). CDR3 DNA: TGCAGTGTGCAAGCCGGGACTAGCGGGGGGTTCTCCTACGAGCAGTACTTC. Its protein product is CSVQAGTSGGFSYEQYF.

The rearrangement links TRBV12-3 or TRBV12-4 to TRBJ2-7; D may match TRBD1 or TRBD2 (5 bases each). This CDR3 is 15 amino acids long. V was clipped by 1 base and J by 1 base, with 11 bases between them. The CDR3 is CASSLGDGESYEQYF. Here the CDR3 DNA reads TGTGCCAGCAGTTTAGGGGACGGTGAATCCTACGAGCAGTACTTC.

This rearrangement joins TRBV5-6 to TRBJ1-6; tentatively, D is TRBD1 (5 bases). Germline V gene sequence: CDR1 SGHDT, CDR2 YYEEEE. V was pared by 4 bases and J by 3 bases, with 8 bases between. This CDR3 contains 14 residues. The CDR3 region has the DNA TGTGCCAGCAGCGTCAGGGACTATAATTCACCCCTCCACTTT. Translated, it gives CASSVRDYNSPLHF.

A single count supports this clonotype. The chain has TRBV7-2 and TRBJ1-6, with D possibly being TRBD1 (6 bases). Germline values: CDR1 SGHTA, CDR2 FQGNSA. The CDR3 totals 17 residues. Between the trimmed V and J ends, which lost 0 bases and 0 bases, there was a span of 9 bases. The CDR3 is CASSLAGGSSYNSPLHF. In nucleotides, the CDR3 is TGTGCCAGCAGCTTAGCAGGGGGGAGCTCCTATAATTCACCCCTCCACTTT.

In the case of this clonotype: Its ends do not fully match the called genes, so a read error is possible. The chain joins TRBV14 to TRBJ2-1, with D perhaps matching TRBD1 (5 bases). CDR1 is SGHDN and CDR2 is FVKESK in the germline V gene. The CDR3 runs to 13 residues. CDR3 residues: CASRRGRFNGQFF. The DNA of the CDR3 is TGTGCCAGCAGAAGGGGAAGGTTCAATGGGCAGTTCTTC.

This sequence joins TRBV5-1 and TRBJ2-7; unclear D gene. The germline V gene has CDR1 SGHRS and CDR2 YFSETQ. The CDR3 length is 13 residues. V shed 4 bases and J shed 2 bases, with 10 bases lying between them. The chain's CDR3 is CASSPTEAYEQYF. The CDR3 coding sequence is TGCGCCAGCAGCCCGACGGAAGCCTACGAGCAGTACTTC.

This clonotype appeared a few times. The chain has TRBV7-2 and TRBJ2-2; maybe TRBD1 (5 bases). CDR1 is SGHTA, CDR2 FQGNSA, per germline. There are 15 residues in the CDR3. Trimming stripped 4 bases from V and 6 bases from J, with 15 bases between. The CDR3 protein is CASSSRRGFAGELFF. The CDR3 DNA reads as TGTGCCAGCAGCTCCCGAAGGGGATTCGCCGGGGAGCTGTTTTTT.

The rearrangement uses TRBV5-1 and TRBJ1-3, with 9 bases that match TRBD1. Germline V gene data show CDR1 as SGHRS and CDR2 as YFSETQ. The CDR3 sequence is 16 residues long. V lost 2 bases to trimming and J lost 2 bases; unmatched junction nucleotides: 5. DNA for the CDR3: TGCGCCAGCAGCTTTGACAGGGGGGACGCTGGAAACACCATATATTTT. Translating gives CASSFDRGDAGNTIYF.

This clonotype was seen a handful of times. This CDR3 is CASSPGGYQPQHF. DNA of the CDR3: TGTGCCAGTAGCCCCGGGGGGTATCAGCCCCAGCATTTT. This chain joins TRBV19 and TRBJ1-5, with D perhaps TRBD1 (5 bases). The length of the CDR3 is 13 residues. Germline V gene sequence: CDR1 LNHDA, CDR2 SQIVND (reference sequence). V was pared by 6 bases and J by 5 bases, with 11 bases between.

The chain recombines TRBV7-3 with TRBJ1-2, with D possibly being TRBD1 (6 bases). V lost 0 bases and J 4 bases, leaving 18 bases between the germline ends. The germline gives CDR1 SGHTA, CDR2 FQGTGA. The CDR3 contains 17 residues. The CDR3 bases are TGTGCCAGCAGCTTAACGGGGGCTGACAACTCTCTCTATGGCTACACCTTC. Residues: CASSLTGADNSLYGYTF.

This clonotype was seen a handful of times. The V and J genes are TRBV4-3 and TRBJ1-6, with D perhaps matching TRBD1 (5 bases). Trimming took 0 bases from V and 9 from J, leaving 15 bases between them. The CDR3 has 16 residues. Germline V gives CDR1 LGHNA, CDR2 YSLEER. The DNA for the CDR3 is TGCGCCAGCAGCCAAGATCCGGGGGGAGAAAGTTCACCCCTCCACTTT. Amino acids: CASSQDPGGESSPLHF.